What follows are 30 T cell receptor beta chains derived from one specimen sequenced in a study of spatial heterogeneity in lung cancer. Study-wide results and limits: Counts that tracked tumor mutation counts were those of expanded intratumoral alpha and beta TCRs.

Their cognate antigens are unknown. TCRdb re-called the 5' RACE reads with MiXCR, one entry per CDR3 protein. The repertoire holds about 9,800 distinct CDR3 sequences, with roughly 54% as singletons. Time point here: sample taken at primary tumor resection. Sequenced material: lung tumor tissue, taken at surgery. The receptors shown here come from a female donor with early-stage non-small cell lung cancer.

V and J are TRBV28 and TRBJ1-6, with 7 nucleotides matching TRBD1. The ends lost 6 bases at V and 4 bases at J; junction bases unmatched: 6. The length of the CDR3 is 15 residues. Germline values: CDR1 MDHEN, CDR2 SYDVKM. The CDR3: CASRGRDRYNSPLHF. In DNA, the CDR3 is TGTGCCAGCAGGGGCCGGGACAGATATAATTCACCCCTCCACTTT.

A remark on this clonotype: One end of the junction does not line up with germline, which may come from a read error. The chain uses TRBV20-1 and TRBJ2-3; TRBD2 agrees at 12 bases. From germline, CDR1 is DFQATT and CDR2 SNEGSKA (reference sequence). CDR3 length: 15 residues. Here the CDR3 DNA reads TGCAGTGCTACTCTAGCGGGGGGGAGCACTGATACGCAGTATTTT. Translated, it gives CSATLAGGSTDTQYF.

The V call is TRBV6-5, the J call TRBJ2-7; 12 bases fit TRBD1. Trimming removed 7 bases from V and 6 bases from J; junction bases left unmatched: 13. In germline, CDR1 is MNHEY, CDR2 SVGAGI. This CDR3 is built from 16 residues. The CDR3: CASMGQGALIGSEQYF. The CDR3, as DNA: TGTGCCAGCATGGGACAGGGGGCGCTTATCGGATCCGAGCAGTACTTC.

The J gene is TRBJ2-3, the V gene TRBV20-1; tentatively, D is TRBD1 (6 bases). The V gene lost 3 bases and the J gene lost 2 bases, with 15 bases spanning the gap. The V gene's germline CDR1 is DFQATT and CDR2 SNEGSKA (reference sequence). This CDR3 is built from 15 residues. CDR3 region: CSASRTALITDTQYF. The CDR3 DNA sequence: TGCAGTGCTAGCAGGACAGCCCTTATCACAGATACGCAGTATTTT.

This clonotype was found a few times. This chain joins TRBV7-3 and TRBJ2-2; D is uncertain. Germline V CDR1 and CDR2: SGHTA, FQGTGA. The CDR3 extends over 14 amino acids. Trimming shortened V by 5 bases and J by 4 bases, and 11 bases separated the two germline ends. The CDR3: CASSRSTTTGELFF. CDR3 DNA sequence: TGTGCCAGCAGCCGCTCCACCACCACCGGGGAGCTGTTTTTT.

This clonotype was seen more than once but under ten times. The chain carries TRBV20-1 and TRBJ2-2; TRBD1 aligns across 8 bases. The CDR3 is made up of 15 amino acids. Germline-derived CDR1 and CDR2 are DFQATT and SNEGSKA (reference sequence). V gave up 6 bases and J gave up 1 base; unmatched junction bases: 7. Here the CDR3 reads CSAESGTGNTGELFF. CDR3 nucleotide sequence: TGCAGTGCGGAATCCGGGACAGGGAACACCGGGGAGCTGTTTTTT.

V gene TRBV20-1 combines with J gene TRBJ1-1; unclear D gene. This CDR3 has 12 residues. V was trimmed by 0 bases and J by 6 bases, leaving 8 bases between them. The germline gives CDR1 DFQATT, CDR2 SNEGSKA (reference sequence). The CDR3 sequence is CSARDPVSEAFF. The CDR3 DNA follows: TGCAGTGCTAGAGATCCGGTCTCTGAAGCTTTCTTT.

V usage is TRBV6-1 and J usage is TRBJ1-1; D is uncertain. V was clipped by 2 bases and J by 7 bases, with 17 bases between them. The CDR3 totals 15 residues. Germline V gives CDR1 MNHNS, CDR2 SASEGT. In DNA, the CDR3 is TGTGCCAGCAGTGAAATACGGGCAGCTGGCCTTGAAGCTTTCTTT. Its protein is CASSEIRAAGLEAFF.

This clonotype was counted a few times. This chain links TRBV6-1 with TRBJ2-1; possibly TRBD1 or TRBD2 for D (5 bases each). This CDR3 has 14 amino acids. V lost 7 bases, J lost 7 bases, and 17 bases lay in between. Germline CDR1 and CDR2: MNHNS and SASEGT. As DNA, the CDR3 is TGTGCCAGCACCCGGGGCTTAGCCGGGAATGAGCAGTTCTTC. Its translation: CASTRGLAGNEQFF.

The rearrangement links TRBV12-3 or TRBV12-4 to TRBJ1-2; D gene ambiguous. V dropped 7 bases and J dropped 2 bases, with 14 bases sitting between them. The CDR3 totals 14 residues. Here the CDR3 reads CASTPLDGNYGYTF. CDR3 coding DNA: TGTGCCAGCACCCCTCTGGACGGAAACTATGGCTACACCTTC.

The chain is built from TRBV20-1 and TRBJ1-5; 7 nucleotides match TRBD1. Germline-derived CDR1 and CDR2 are DFQATT and SNEGSKA (reference sequence). V shed 3 bases and J 4 bases; nucleotides not matched to a gene: 15. CDR3 size: 17 residues. The CDR3 sequence is CSARGDSGVAWNQPQHF. DNA for the CDR3: TGCAGTGCTAGGGGGGACAGTGGGGTAGCTTGGAATCAGCCCCAGCATTTT.

The rearrangement uses TRBV7-2 and TRBJ2-1; 9 bases fit TRBD2. Germline CDR1 is SGHTA and CDR2 is FQGNSA. The V segment lost 1 base and the J segment 6 bases; nucleotides outside the gene matches: 4. The CDR3 contains 15 residues. DNA of the CDR3: TGTGCCAGCAGCTTAGTAGGCGGGGGGGCCAATGAGCAGTTCTTC. Translated, it gives CASSLVGGGANEQFF. Looking up the rest from reference TRBV7-2 and TRBJ2-1 gives the full variable domain: GAGVSQSPSNKVTEKGKDVELRCDPISGHTALYWYRQSLGQGLEFLIYFQGNSAPDKSGLPSDRFSAERTGGSVSTLTIQRTQQEDSAVYLCASSLVGGGANEQFFGPGTRLTVL.

This clonotype is labeled as medium-sized. J is TRBJ2-5 and V is TRBV5-4; the D gene is possibly TRBD2 (6 bases). CDR3 length equals 14 residues. The germline V gene has CDR1 SGHNT and CDR2 YYREEE (reference sequence). With 5 bases removed from V and 4 bases from J, the gap between germline ends came to 15 bases. As DNA, the CDR3 is TGTGCCAGCAGTTACCGCGGGGAAGGAGAGACCCAGTACTTC. It translates to CASSYRGEGETQYF.

CDR3 region: CSARGVGLGIAQTQYF. The CDR3 DNA sequence: TGCAGTGCTAGAGGGGTTGGACTAGGGATCGCTCAGACCCAGTACTTC. The V gene is TRBV20-1, the J gene TRBJ2-5; 7 nucleotides align to TRBD2. After removal of 1 base from V and 6 bases from J, the junction contained 14 bases not matched to a gene. Germline CDR1 DFQATT, CDR2 SNEGSKA (reference sequence). The CDR3 is 16 residues long.

In this sample, this clonotype turned up a few times. The chain employs TRBV6-5 and TRBJ1-6; possible D gene TRBD1, 5 bases. Germline CDR1 reads MNHEY; CDR2 reads SVGAGI. The CDR3 loop spans 12 amino acids. The V end was cut by 2 bases, the J end by 10 bases, with 6 bases between. The CDR3 spells CASSYRDSPLHF. CDR3 sequence (DNA): TGTGCCAGCAGTTACAGGGACTCACCCCTCCACTTT.

The CDR3: CASSPTGGEEQYF. CDR3 nucleotides: TGTGCCAGCAGTCCCACGGGGGGTGAGGAGCAGTACTTC. The chain joins TRBV12-3 or TRBV12-4 to TRBJ2-7, with 7 bases matching TRBD2. This CDR3 comprises 13 residues. V lost 5 bases to trimming and J lost 7 bases; unmatched junction nucleotides: 8.

The chain recombines TRBV6-5 with TRBJ1-1; D is ambiguous. The CDR3 extends over 15 amino acids. Per the germline V gene, CDR1 is MNHEY and CDR2 is SVGAGI. Between the trimmed V and J ends, which lost 7 bases and 2 bases, there was a span of 17 bases. The CDR3 nucleotides read TGTGCCAGCACCCCACGGGTAGGAGATAACACTGAAGCTTTCTTT. It translates to CASTPRVGDNTEAFF.

V is TRBV7-6 and J is TRBJ2-5; D is possibly TRBD2 (5 bases). Trimming pared 1 base from V and 3 bases from J, leaving 6 bases between. Germline CDR1 is SGHVS and CDR2 is FNYEAQ. The CDR3 runs to 13 residues. The CDR3 region is CASSLGTEETQYF. As DNA, the CDR3 is TGTGCCAGCAGCTTAGGGACTGAAGAGACCCAGTACTTC.

Within the sample, this clonotype is medium-sized. This rearrangement joins TRBV4-2 to TRBJ2-2; 7 bases align to TRBD1. The V gene's germline CDR1 is LGHNA and CDR2 YNFKEQ. The CDR3 consists of 16 residues. V gave up 1 base and J gave up 7 bases; unmatched junction bases: 9. CDR3 nucleotide sequence: TGTGCCAGCAGCCAAGCACAGAGGGGGCGCGGCGGGGAGCTGTTTTTT. Protein: CASSQAQRGRGGELFF.

This chain links TRBV7-3 with TRBJ1-1, with D possibly being TRBD1 (5 bases). CDR3 length: 13 residues. Germline V CDR1 and CDR2: SGHTA, FQGTGA. V lost 5 bases and J lost 0, with 7 bases in between. The CDR3 is CASSPTVNTEAFF. For the CDR3, the DNA is TGTGCCAGCAGCCCGACAGTGAACACTGAAGCTTTCTTT.

This chain connects TRBV27 to TRBJ2-5; 9 bases are shared with TRBD2. The CDR3 loop spans 13 amino acids. Germline CDR1 MNHEY, CDR2 SMNVEV (reference sequence). V shed 4 bases, J shed 9 bases, and the junction held 6 bases outside the gene matches. The DNA for the CDR3 is TGTGCCAGCAGTTCCCAGGCGGGGGGGGCCCAGTACTTC. Translated, it gives CASSSQAGGAQYF.

This chain links TRBV28 with TRBJ2-5; D not resolved. Germline values: CDR1 MDHEN, CDR2 SYDVKM. With 6 bases removed from V and 5 bases from J, the gap between germline ends came to 13 bases. This CDR3 has 13 amino acids. In nucleotides, the CDR3 is TGTGCCAGCAGGATACTCGGGTACGAGACCCAGTACTTC. Translating gives CASRILGYETQYF.

J is TRBJ2-1 and V is TRBV2; 9 nucleotides line up with TRBD2. The ends lost 2 bases at V and 0 bases at J; junction bases unmatched: 8. In germline, CDR1 is SNHLY, CDR2 FYNNEI. The CDR3 is 18 residues long. The CDR3 is CASSERGLAGSSYNEQFF. As DNA, the CDR3 is TGTGCCAGCAGTGAACGCGGGCTAGCGGGGAGCTCCTACAATGAGCAGTTCTTC.

Here the CDR3 DNA reads TGCAGCGTTGACCCGGGACAGAACAATGAGCAGTTCTTC. Its protein product is CSVDPGQNNEQFF. The genes are TRBV29-1 and TRBJ2-1, with 7 positions matching TRBD1. Germline V lookup: CDR1 SQVTM, CDR2 ANQGSEA. The V segment lost 3 bases and the J segment 5 bases; nucleotides outside the gene matches: 4. There are 13 residues in the CDR3.

The chain couples TRBV7-8 to TRBJ2-5, with D possibly being TRBD1 or TRBD2 (5 bases each). CDR1 is SGHVS, CDR2 FQNEAQ, per germline. V lost 2 bases, J lost 2 bases, and 15 bases lay in between. The CDR3 is 16 amino acids. DNA for the CDR3: TGTGCCAGCAGCTTACGGGCGGTGGGGACGCAAGAGACCCAGTACTTC. It is translated as CASSLRAVGTQETQYF.

As regards this clonotype: An end of the junction does not agree with germline; a read error may underlie this. The V gene is TRBV7-2, the J gene TRBJ2-1, with 7 bases fitting TRBD2. The germline V gene has CDR1 SGHTA and CDR2 FQGNSA. The CDR3 sequence is 16 residues long. This CDR3 reads CASSLLGGGSYNEQFF. CDR3 in DNA: TGCGCCAGCAGCTTGCTCGGCGGGGGTTCCTACAATGAGCAGTTCTTC.

As DNA, the CDR3 is TGTGCCAGCAGTTACGGGGGCAGGGCGAACACAGATACGCAGTATTTT. This sequence encodes CASSYGGRANTDTQYF. This sequence joins TRBV6-2 or TRBV6-3 and TRBJ2-3, with D possibly matching TRBD1 (6 bases). Germline V gene sequence: CDR1 MNHEY, CDR2 SVGEGT. This CDR3 is built from 16 residues. Trimming removed 2 bases at V and 2 bases at J, with 14 bases between.

This clonotype is deemed medium-sized (0.01 to 0.1%). V gene TRBV6-6 combines with J gene TRBJ2-7; D might be TRBD2 (5 bases). The length of the CDR3 is 15 residues. V was cut by 2 bases and J by 6 bases, with 17 bases left in between. The germline CDR1 and CDR2 sequences are MNHNY and SVGAGI (reference sequence). The CDR3 DNA reads as TGTGCCAGCAGTTACCGGACTCGCCAAGGAGGCGAGCAGTACTTC. Its protein is CASSYRTRQGGEQYF.

The chain joins TRBV27 to TRBJ1-2; weak D call: TRBD1 (5 bases). CDR1 is MNHEY, CDR2 SMNVEV, per germline (reference sequence). CDR3 length: 15 residues. The germline V and J ends were trimmed by 0 bases and 4 bases, with 12 bases remaining between them. The DNA for the CDR3 is TGTGCCAGCAGTTTATCTCTCGACAGCCTCTATGGCTACACCTTC. Protein sequence: CASSLSLDSLYGYTF.

In its sample, this clonotype was seen a few times. The chain couples TRBV7-9 to TRBJ2-7; a possible D gene is TRBD2 (5 bases). The CDR3 totals 14 residues. V was trimmed by 7 bases and J by 0 bases, leaving 13 bases between them. CDR1 and CDR2 from the germline V gene are SEHNR and FQNEAQ (reference sequence). CDR3 bases: TGTGCCAGCACTAAAAGGACTCCCTCCTACGAGCAGTACTTC. Protein product: CASTKRTPSYEQYF.